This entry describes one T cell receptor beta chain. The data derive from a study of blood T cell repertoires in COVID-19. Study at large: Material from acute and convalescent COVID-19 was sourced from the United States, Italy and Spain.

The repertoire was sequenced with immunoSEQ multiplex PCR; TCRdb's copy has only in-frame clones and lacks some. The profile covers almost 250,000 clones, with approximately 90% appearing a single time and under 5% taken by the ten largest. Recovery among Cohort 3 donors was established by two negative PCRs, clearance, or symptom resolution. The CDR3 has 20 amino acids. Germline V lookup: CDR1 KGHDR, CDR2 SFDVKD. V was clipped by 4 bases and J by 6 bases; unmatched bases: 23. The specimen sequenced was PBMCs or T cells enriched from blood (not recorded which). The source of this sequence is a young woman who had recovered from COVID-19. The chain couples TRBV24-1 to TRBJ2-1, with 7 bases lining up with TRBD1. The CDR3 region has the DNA TGTGCCACCAGTGAATTACCGGGACAGAGAAGTAGTAGGTCGTTCAATGAGCAGTTCTTC. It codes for CATSELPGQRSSRSFNEQFF.